These T cell receptor beta chains were read from a single sample in a study of T-cell memory formation after mild COVID-19. From the 5' RACE reads, TCRdb called clonotypes with MiXCR, one entry per CDR3 protein. The sample carries about 560,000 distinct CDR3 sequences, around 16% recorded once. Material for sequencing was PBMCs or a T cell subset sorted from them (not recorded which). Receptors originate from an adult woman who had mild COVID-19 (a few samples of this study predate the infection). Cell type and time point are not known. Both conserved end residues are part of each CDR3. Fields, in order: CDR3 DNA, CDR3 protein, V gene, clone size, J gene, CDR3 length, D gene. D genes are given only for firm matches. Some rows have no size entry. The others give once, few or many, or a class for an expanded clone.

TGCGCCAGCAGGCAATTGGCGGGGAGCCTGGGTACGCAGTATTTT,CASRQLAGSLGTQYF,TRBV4-3,.,TRBJ2-3,15,.
TGTGCCAGCTCACCAACGAACGTACGGGTTACTGAAGCTTTCTTT,CASSPTNVRVTEAFF,TRBV18,.,TRBJ1-1,15,.
TGTGCCAGCAGCCCGGCGGGACTAGCGGTTGGCGAGCAGTACTTC,CASSPAGLAVGEQYF,TRBV7-2,.,TRBJ2-7,15,TRBD2
TGTGCCAGCAGCATCCGCGGGGTGGGAGAGACCCAGTACTTC,CASSIRGVGETQYF,TRBV7-3,.,TRBJ2-5,14,.
TGTGCCAGCAGCTTAGCGGAGTACAGGGGACATGAAGCTTTCTTT,CASSLAEYRGHEAFF,TRBV7-9,few,TRBJ1-1,15,TRBD1
TGTGCCAGCAGTTATAGCCGGGACAGGAATACCCATGAGCAGTTCTTC,CASSYSRDRNTHEQFF,TRBV2,few,TRBJ2-1,16,TRBD1
TGTGCCAGCAGCCAAACAGGGGGGCCGTTCTATGGCTACACCTTC,CASSQTGGPFYGYTF,TRBV3-1,once,TRBJ1-2,15,TRBD1
TGTGCCAGCAGCTTTACCGGGACATACACCGGGGAGCTGTTTTTT,CASSFTGTYTGELFF,TRBV7-2,.,TRBJ2-2,15,.
TGTGCCTGGAGTGTACCTGGCCTAGCGGCATACACAGATACGCAGTATTTT,CAWSVPGLAAYTDTQYF,TRBV30,few,TRBJ2-3,17,TRBD2
TGCGCCAGCAGCTTGGGGGCAGGGTCGGTCGCAGATACGCAGTATTTT,CASSLGAGSVADTQYF,TRBV5-1,few,TRBJ2-3,16,.
TGTGCCAGCAGCGTAGAGGCAGGGGCCTACGAGCAGTACTTC,CASSVEAGAYEQYF,TRBV9,few,TRBJ2-7,14,.
TGTGCCAGCAGTGCCTCACCGGGCAATCAGCCCCAGCATTTT,CASSASPGNQPQHF,TRBV6-4,few,TRBJ1-5,14,.
TGTGCCAGCAGCTTAAGTAGCGGGAGTTCCAATGAGCAGTTCTTC,CASSLSSGSSNEQFF,TRBV7-3,few,TRBJ2-1,15,TRBD2
TGCGCCAGCAGCTGGGGGGACGGAAACACTGAAGCTTTCTTT,CASSWGDGNTEAFF,TRBV5-1,.,TRBJ1-1,14,.
TGTGCCAGCAGTTACGGGCCAGCGGGAGAGACCTACGAGCAGTACTTC,CASSYGPAGETYEQYF,TRBV6-2/TRBV6-3,few,TRBJ2-7,16,TRBD2
TGCGCCAGCAGCCGAGTAGCGGGGGTGGCCGAGACCCAGTACTTC,CASSRVAGVAETQYF,TRBV4-1,few,TRBJ2-5,15,TRBD2
TGTGCCAGCAGTTTAGGGACCCTTCAAGAGACCCAGTACTTC,CASSLGTLQETQYF,TRBV5-1,many,TRBJ2-5,14,.
TGTGCCAGCAGCTTGGAGGGCCCGGTAGGCACTGAAGCTTTCTTT,CASSLEGPVGTEAFF,TRBV7-3,many,TRBJ1-1,15,.
TGTGCCAGCAGCTTGTTGGGAGGGGACTCCTCCTACAATGAGCAGTTCTTC,CASSLLGGDSSYNEQFF,TRBV5-5,.,TRBJ2-1,17,TRBD2
TGTGCCAGCGGCTTGACCCCCTACACAGATACGCAGTATTTT,CASGLTPYTDTQYF,TRBV7-8,medium-sized,TRBJ2-3,14,.